Listed here are 21 T cell receptor beta chains from one sample, sequenced in a study of OX40 agonist ivuxolimab in advanced cancers. Library preparation used the immunoSEQ multiplex PCR assay. TCRdb's version of the immuneACCESS table is confined to in-frame rearrangements and falls short of the full clone set. An unresolved V gene accounts for under half of the shortfall where checked; the remainder is of unknown origin. In all, the sample holds 60,000 to 70,000 clones, and 87% of those were seen once. The top ten clones comprise about 3.9% of the sample. Material: CD4+ or CD8+ T cells sorted from blood, obtained in a trial of the OX40 agonist ivuxolimab. Receptors originate from an adult with an advanced solid tumor such as melanoma, head and neck, liver or kidney cancer.

This clone was picked up one time. The V call is TRBV27, the J call TRBJ2-1; 9 bases agree with TRBD2. The CDR3 totals 16 residues. The germline gives CDR1 MNHEY, CDR2 SMNVEV (reference sequence). The junction had 8 bases not matched to a gene; V was cut back by 8 bases and J by 0 bases. In DNA form, the CDR3 reads TGTGCCAGCGGGGAGGCGGGGGGGCGCTCCTACAATGAGCAGTTCTTC. The encoded protein is CASGEAGGRSYNEQFF.

This clone was counted a single time. V gene TRBV5-8 combines with J gene TRBJ2-1; 10 positions match TRBD2. V gave up 4 bases and J gave up 5 bases; unmatched junction bases: 6. This CDR3 region has 15 residues. The germline V gene has CDR1 SGHTS and CDR2 YDEGEE. The chain's CDR3 is CASSNSGRPHNEQFF. The CDR3, as DNA: TGTGCCAGCAGCAATAGCGGGAGGCCTCACAATGAGCAGTTCTTC.

The chain uses TRBV5-1 and TRBJ2-1; 9 positions agree with TRBD2. The germline V gene encodes CDR1 SGHRS and CDR2 YFSETQ. J was trimmed by 5 bases and V by 0 bases; bases with no gene match: 6. The CDR3 consists of 16 residues. The CDR3 is CASSLGRLAAHNEQFF. DNA for the CDR3: TGCGCCAGCAGCTTGGGCCGACTAGCGGCTCACAATGAGCAGTTCTTC.

This clone was seen only once. Different DNA sequences within this sample yield the same CDR3. V and J are TRBV19 and TRBJ2-1, with D maybe TRBD2 (6 bases). The germline gives CDR1 LNHDA, CDR2 SQIVND (reference sequence). The CDR3 has 14 residues. V was cut by 8 bases and J by 0 bases, with 11 bases left in between. The CDR3 DNA reads TGTGCCAGTCGGAGGGAGAGCTCCTACAATGAGCAGTTCTTC. This codes for CASRRESSYNEQFF.

This chain connects TRBV5-4 to TRBJ1-2; possible D gene TRBD1, 6 bases. Trimming removed 0 bases at V and 0 bases at J, with 6 bases between. The CDR3 extends over 14 amino acids. The germline V gene has CDR1 SGHNT and CDR2 YYREEE (reference sequence). CDR3 sequence: CASSLDRANYGYTF. The DNA for the CDR3 is TGTGCCAGCAGCTTGGACAGGGCTAACTATGGCTACACCTTC.

V is TRBV4-1 and J is TRBJ2-5, with D tentatively TRBD1 or TRBD2 (5 bases each). The J call may be in error: the DNA end matches TRBJ2-7 better. Per germline, CDR1 MGHRA and CDR2 YSYEKL. This CDR3 has 14 residues. CDR3 residues: CASSPGPDSYEQYF. DNA of the CDR3: TGCGCCAGCAGCCCGGGACCCGACTCCTACGAGCAGTACTTC.

This rearrangement joins TRBV6-6 to TRBJ2-7; perhaps D is TRBD1 or TRBD2 (5 bases each). CDR1 and CDR2 (germline): MNHNY, SVGAGI (reference sequence). There are 12 residues in the CDR3. V lost 2 bases and J lost 7, with 9 bases in between. The DNA for the CDR3 is TGTGCCAGCAGTTACACGGGGCGGGAGCAGTACTTC. This encodes CASSYTGREQYF.

This chain joins TRBV19 and TRBJ2-5; TRBD1 or TRBD2 may be the D gene (6 bases each). The CDR3 extends over 14 amino acids. Deletions cut 6 bases from V and 5 bases from J, with 16 bases between. Looked up from germline, CDR1 is LNHDA and CDR2 is SQIVND (reference sequence). The CDR3 spells CASSKQRGAETQYF. CDR3 nucleotides: TGTGCCAGTAGCAAACAAAGGGGGGCGGAGACCCAGTACTTC.

The count of this clone is one. The V call is TRBV18, the J call TRBJ1-1, with 7 bases that match TRBD1. Germline CDR1 is KGHSH and CDR2 is LQKENI. Trimming removed 6 bases from V and 3 bases from J; junction bases left unmatched: 4. The CDR3 totals 13 residues. The CDR3 region is CASSSTGYTEAFF. CDR3 DNA sequence: TGTGCCAGCTCGTCGACAGGGTACACTGAAGCTTTCTTT.

V and J are TRBV15 and TRBJ2-3; 12 positions agree with TRBD2. This CDR3 is built from 19 residues. The V segment lost 0 bases and the J segment 3 bases; nucleotides outside the gene matches: 10. Germline loops: CDR1 LNHNV, CDR2 YYDKDF (reference sequence). The CDR3 DNA reads as TGTGCCACCAGCAGAGAAGGACTAGCGGGGTACCTTAGTACAGATACGCAGTATTTT. It yields the protein CATSREGLAGYLSTDTQYF.

This clone has just one count. The chain couples TRBV15 to TRBJ2-1; D gene uncertain. The CDR3 covers 11 residues. V gave up 8 bases and J gave up 9 bases, with 11 bases separating them. The germline gives CDR1 LNHNV, CDR2 YYDKDF (reference sequence). For the CDR3, the DNA is TGTGCCACCGGGCAGAGTGGTGAGCAGTTCTTC. It specifies CATGQSGEQFF.

This chain connects TRBV5-4 to TRBJ2-3, with 10 bases lining up with TRBD2. Germline values: CDR1 SGHNT, CDR2 YYREEE (reference sequence). V gave up 2 bases and J gave up 6 bases; unmatched junction bases: 0. The CDR3 loop spans 13 amino acids. The CDR3 DNA is TGTGCCAGCAGCTTAGCGGGGGGGGATACGCAGTATTTT. Residues: CASSLAGGDTQYF.

V usage is TRBV5-6 and J usage is TRBJ1-5, with 8 nucleotides matching TRBD1. This CDR3 is 16 amino acids long. Trimming removed 0 bases from V and 4 bases from J; junction bases left unmatched: 6. CDR1 is SGHDT and CDR2 is YYEEEE in the germline V gene. CDR3 coding DNA: TGTGCCAGCAGCTTGGCAGGGGGCTTTAGGAATCAGCCCCAGCATTTT. Its translation is CASSLAGGFRNQPQHF.

The chain carries TRBV27 and TRBJ1-2; D is uncertain. The CDR3 consists of 16 residues. V was clipped by 3 bases and J by 2 bases, with 16 bases between them. Germline-derived CDR1 and CDR2 are MNHEY and SMNVEV (reference sequence). CDR3 loop: CASSFIRDLGNYGYTF. Written as DNA, the CDR3 is TGTGCCAGCAGTTTCATTCGGGATTTGGGGAACTATGGCTACACCTTC.

The CDR3 reads CASSHPWDRVHAETQYF. DNA for the CDR3: TGTGCCAGCAGCCACCCTTGGGACAGGGTACATGCGGAGACCCAGTACTTC. The chain carries TRBV14 and TRBJ2-5, with 9 nucleotides matching TRBD1. CDR3 length: 17 residues. The germline CDR1 and CDR2 sequences are SGHDN and FVKESK. V trimming: 3 bases; J trimming: 5 bases; junction bases outside the gene matches: 13.

V gene TRBV25-1 combines with J gene TRBJ2-5, with 7 nucleotides matching TRBD1. The V gene end was trimmed by 0 bases and the J gene end by 0 bases; junction bases not matched to a gene: 7. This CDR3 is built from 17 residues. Germline CDR1 reads MGHDK; CDR2 reads SYGVNS. The CDR3 here is CASSEYYGTAYQETQYF. Written as DNA, the CDR3 is TGTGCCAGCAGTGAATATTACGGGACAGCGTACCAAGAGACCCAGTACTTC.

The rearrangement joins TRBV14 to TRBJ1-2; no clear D gene. Germline values: CDR1 SGHDN, CDR2 FVKESK. This CDR3 is built from 13 residues. Trimming shortened V by 2 bases and J by 3 bases, and 7 bases separated the two germline ends. CDR3 coding DNA: TGTGCCAGCAGCCAACCCCCCGACTATGGCTACACCTTC. Translating gives CASSQPPDYGYTF.

The genes are TRBV4-1 and TRBJ2-4; 7 bases map to TRBD2. CDR1 is MGHRA, CDR2 YSYEKL, per germline. J lost 8 bases, V lost 1 base, and 2 bases had no gene match. This CDR3 spans 13 amino acids. CDR3 DNA: TGCGCCAGCAGCCAAGGACGGGGGGACATTCAGTACTTC. It translates to CASSQGRGDIQYF.

The CDR3 DNA follows: TGTGCCAGCAGCTTAGCATCGGGACTAGCGGCAGATACGCAGTATTTT. Encoded protein: CASSLASGLAADTQYF. This chain uses TRBV7-2 with TRBJ2-3, with 11 nucleotides matching TRBD2. This CDR3 is built from 16 residues. The germline gives CDR1 SGHTA, CDR2 FQGNSA. Trimming removed 0 bases from V and 4 bases from J; junction bases left unmatched: 3.

The chain links TRBV6-4 to TRBJ2-3, with 7 bases aligning to TRBD2. This CDR3 has 15 residues. The germline V gene encodes CDR1 MRHNA and CDR2 SNTAGT. V was pared by 4 bases and J by 2 bases, with 6 bases of the junction left unmatched. The CDR3 sequence is CASSVASGTTDTQYF. In nucleotides, the CDR3 is TGTGCCAGCAGTGTAGCTAGCGGCACCACAGATACGCAGTATTTT.

This chain uses TRBV30 with TRBJ2-7; D possibly uses TRBD1 or TRBD2 (5 bases each). Trimming took 6 bases from V and 0 from J, leaving 18 bases between them. This CDR3 comprises 15 residues. Germline V CDR1 and CDR2: GTSNPN, SVGIG (reference sequence). The CDR3 loop is CACPRSGTVSYEQYF. Here the CDR3 DNA reads TGTGCCTGTCCCCGCTCAGGGACCGTCTCCTACGAGCAGTACTTC. Full variable domain (outside the CDR3, taken from reference TRBV30 and TRBJ2-7): SQTIHQWPATLVQPVGSPLSLECTVEGTSNPNLYWYRQAAGRGLQLLFYSVGIGQISSEVPQNLSASRPQDRQFILSSKKLLLSDSGFYLCACPRSGTVSYEQYFGPGTRLTVT.